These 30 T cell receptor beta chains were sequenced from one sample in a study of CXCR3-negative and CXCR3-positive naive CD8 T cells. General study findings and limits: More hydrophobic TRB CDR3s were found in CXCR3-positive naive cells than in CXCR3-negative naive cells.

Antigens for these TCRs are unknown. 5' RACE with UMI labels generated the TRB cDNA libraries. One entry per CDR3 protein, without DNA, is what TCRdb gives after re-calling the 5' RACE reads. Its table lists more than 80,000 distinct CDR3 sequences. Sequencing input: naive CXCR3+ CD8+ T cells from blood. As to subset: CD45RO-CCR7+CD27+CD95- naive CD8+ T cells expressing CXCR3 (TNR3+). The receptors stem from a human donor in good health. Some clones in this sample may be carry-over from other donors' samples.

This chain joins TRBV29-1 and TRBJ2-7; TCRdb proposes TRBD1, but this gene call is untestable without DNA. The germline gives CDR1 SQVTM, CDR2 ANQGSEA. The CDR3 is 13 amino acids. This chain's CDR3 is CSVEAGDTYEQYF.

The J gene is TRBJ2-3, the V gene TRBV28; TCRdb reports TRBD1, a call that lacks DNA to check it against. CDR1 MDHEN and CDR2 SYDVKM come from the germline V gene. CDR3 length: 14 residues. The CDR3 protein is CASSLSGERDTQYF.

The CDR3 region is CASSVVGGDYNEQFF. The chain links TRBV9 to TRBJ2-1; TCRdb outputs TRBD1, but without DNA this stays unchecked. The CDR3 totals 15 residues. Germline V gene sequence: CDR1 SGDLS, CDR2 YYNGEE.

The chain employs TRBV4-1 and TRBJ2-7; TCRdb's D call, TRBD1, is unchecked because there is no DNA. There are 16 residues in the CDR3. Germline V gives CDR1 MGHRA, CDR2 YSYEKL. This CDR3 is CASSGGQGLSSYEQYF.

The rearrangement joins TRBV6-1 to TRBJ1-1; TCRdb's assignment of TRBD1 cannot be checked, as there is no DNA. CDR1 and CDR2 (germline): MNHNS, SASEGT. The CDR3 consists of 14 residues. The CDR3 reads CASSEDREYTEAFF.

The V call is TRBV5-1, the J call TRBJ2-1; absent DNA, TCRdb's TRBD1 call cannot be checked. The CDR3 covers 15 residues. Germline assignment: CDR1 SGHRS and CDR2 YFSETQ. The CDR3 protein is CASAMTGNQYNEQFF.

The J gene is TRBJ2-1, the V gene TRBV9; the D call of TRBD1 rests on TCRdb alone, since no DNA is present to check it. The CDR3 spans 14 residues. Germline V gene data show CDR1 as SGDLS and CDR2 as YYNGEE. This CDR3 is CASSVRQSYNEQFF.

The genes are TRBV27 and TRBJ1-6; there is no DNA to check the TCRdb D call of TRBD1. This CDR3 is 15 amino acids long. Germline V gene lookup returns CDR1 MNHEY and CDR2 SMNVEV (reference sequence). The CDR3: CASSFPPGYNSPLHF.

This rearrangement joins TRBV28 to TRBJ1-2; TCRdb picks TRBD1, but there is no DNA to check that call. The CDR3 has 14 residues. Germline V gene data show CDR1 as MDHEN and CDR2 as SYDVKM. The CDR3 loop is CASSLRGQHDGYTF.

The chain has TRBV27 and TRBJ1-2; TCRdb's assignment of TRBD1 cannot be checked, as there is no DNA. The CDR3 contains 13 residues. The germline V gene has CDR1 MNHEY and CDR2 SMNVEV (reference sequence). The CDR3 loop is CASSWGQGFGYTF.

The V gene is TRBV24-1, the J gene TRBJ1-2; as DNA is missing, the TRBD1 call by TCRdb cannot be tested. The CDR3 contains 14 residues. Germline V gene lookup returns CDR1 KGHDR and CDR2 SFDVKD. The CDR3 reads CATEGRDNNYGYTF.

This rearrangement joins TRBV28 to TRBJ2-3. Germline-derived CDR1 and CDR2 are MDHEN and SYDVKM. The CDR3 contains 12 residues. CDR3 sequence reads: CASSFQTDTQYF.

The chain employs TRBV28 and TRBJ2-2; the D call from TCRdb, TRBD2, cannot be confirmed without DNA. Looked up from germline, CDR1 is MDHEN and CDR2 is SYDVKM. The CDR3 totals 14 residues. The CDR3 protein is CASSLDPRGRELFF.

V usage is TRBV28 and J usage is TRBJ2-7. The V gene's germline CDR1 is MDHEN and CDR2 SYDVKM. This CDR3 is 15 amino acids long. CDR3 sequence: CASTSAIDLSDEQYF.

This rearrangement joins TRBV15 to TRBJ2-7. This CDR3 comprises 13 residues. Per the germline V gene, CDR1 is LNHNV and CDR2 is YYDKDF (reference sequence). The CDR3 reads CATSRDPTYEQYF.

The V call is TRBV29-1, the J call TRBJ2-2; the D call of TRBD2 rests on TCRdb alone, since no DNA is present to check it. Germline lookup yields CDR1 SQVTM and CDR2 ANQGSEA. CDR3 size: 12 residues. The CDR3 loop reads CSVEGGTGELFF.

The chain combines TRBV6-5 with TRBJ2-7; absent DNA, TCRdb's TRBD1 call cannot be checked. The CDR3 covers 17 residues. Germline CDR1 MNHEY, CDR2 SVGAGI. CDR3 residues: CASSYSSGQISRDEQYF.

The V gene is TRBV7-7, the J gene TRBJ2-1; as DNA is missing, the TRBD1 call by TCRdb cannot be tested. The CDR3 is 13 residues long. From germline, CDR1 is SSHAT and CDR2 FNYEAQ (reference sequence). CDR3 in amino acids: CASSSGPDNEQFF.

The CDR3 here is CASSAGGGQSYEQYF. The chain joins TRBV9 to TRBJ2-7; TCRdb's assignment of TRBD2 cannot be checked, as there is no DNA. Germline CDR1 is SGDLS and CDR2 is YYNGEE. CDR3 size: 15 residues.

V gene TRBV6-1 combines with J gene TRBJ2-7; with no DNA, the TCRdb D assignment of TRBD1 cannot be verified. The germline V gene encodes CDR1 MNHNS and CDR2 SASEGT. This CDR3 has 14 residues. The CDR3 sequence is CASNSPGQGYEQYF.

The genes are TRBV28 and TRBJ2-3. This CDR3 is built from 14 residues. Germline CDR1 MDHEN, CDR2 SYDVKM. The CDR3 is CASSSQLRADTQYF.

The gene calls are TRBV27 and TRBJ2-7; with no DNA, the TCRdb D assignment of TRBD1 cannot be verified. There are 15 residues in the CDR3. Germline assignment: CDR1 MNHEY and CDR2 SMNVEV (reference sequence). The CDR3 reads CASSLWAGGPYEQYF.

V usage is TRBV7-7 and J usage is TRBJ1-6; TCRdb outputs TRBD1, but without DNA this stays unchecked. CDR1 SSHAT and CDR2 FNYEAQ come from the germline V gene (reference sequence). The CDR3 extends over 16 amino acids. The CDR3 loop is CASSPEGSRFPGPLHF.

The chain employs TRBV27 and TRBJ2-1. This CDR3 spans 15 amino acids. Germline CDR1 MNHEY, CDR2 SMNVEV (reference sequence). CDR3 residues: CASSPWLSSYNEQFF.

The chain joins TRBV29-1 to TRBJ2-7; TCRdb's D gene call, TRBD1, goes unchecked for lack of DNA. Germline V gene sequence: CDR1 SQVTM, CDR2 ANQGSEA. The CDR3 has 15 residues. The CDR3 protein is CSVEAPVRGSYEQYF.

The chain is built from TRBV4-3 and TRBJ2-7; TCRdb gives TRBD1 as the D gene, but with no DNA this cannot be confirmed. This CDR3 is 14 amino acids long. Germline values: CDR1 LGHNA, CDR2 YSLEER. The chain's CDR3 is CASSQDVQGYEQYF.

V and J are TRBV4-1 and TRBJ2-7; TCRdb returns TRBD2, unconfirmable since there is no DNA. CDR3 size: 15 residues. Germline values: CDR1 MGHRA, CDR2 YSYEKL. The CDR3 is CASSQGEREGDEQYF.

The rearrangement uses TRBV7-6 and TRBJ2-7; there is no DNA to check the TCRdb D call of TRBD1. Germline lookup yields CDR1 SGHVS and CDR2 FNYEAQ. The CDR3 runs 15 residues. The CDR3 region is CASSWGQGSSYEQYF.

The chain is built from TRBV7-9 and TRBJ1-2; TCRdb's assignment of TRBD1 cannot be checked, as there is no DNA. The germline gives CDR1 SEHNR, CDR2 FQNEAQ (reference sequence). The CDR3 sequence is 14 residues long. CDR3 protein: CASSRGQVNYGYTF.

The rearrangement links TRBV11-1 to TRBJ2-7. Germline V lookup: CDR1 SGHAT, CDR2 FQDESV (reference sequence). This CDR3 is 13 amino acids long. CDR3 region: CASSLGLGYEQYF. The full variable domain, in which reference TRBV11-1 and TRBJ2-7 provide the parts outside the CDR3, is EAEVAQSPRYKITEKSQAVAFWCDPISGHATLYWYRQILGQGPELLVQFQDESVVDDSQLPKDRFSAERLKGVDSTLKIQPAELGDSAMYLCASSLGLGYEQYFGPGTRLTVT.